Listed below are T cell receptor beta chains from one sample, sequenced in a study of blood T cell repertoires in COVID-19. Clones were read by immunoSEQ multiplex PCR, and TCRdb kept only the in-frame ones, dropping some. Counted here are over 350,000 clones, roughly 91% occurring once; the ten biggest clones make up 1.2%. The sample taken for sequencing was PBMCs or T cells enriched from blood (not recorded which). These receptors originate from a young woman who had recovered from COVID-19. Each CDR3 is given without its conserved first and last residue. Each record gives: clone size, V gene, J gene, CDR3 protein. Size is stated for part of the rows, as once, few or many counts, or as a class when the clone is expanded.

NA,TRBV30,TRBJ2-7,AWSVQENYEQY
NA,TRBV5-1,TRBJ2-2,ASSLPRQNTGELF
NA,TRBV28,TRBJ1-5,ASSFDKRGNQPQH
NA,TRBV18,TRBJ2-3,ASSRGSDTQY
NA,TRBV7-3,TRBJ2-1,ASSLIAGAYNEQF
NA,TRBV16,TRBJ1-2,ASSQFEVLNGYT
NA,TRBV10-3,TRBJ1-2,AISEGSYGYT
NA,TRBV5-8,TRBJ1-4,ASSHLRDSHLGEKLF
NA,TRBV6-1,TRBJ1-2,ASSEWQTGAAYGYT
NA,TRBV12-3/TRBV12-4,TRBJ1-5,ASSSTGNQPQH
once,TRBV30,TRBJ2-7,AWNHERTGRAYEQY
NA,TRBV2,TRBJ2-2,ASTKMNTGELF
few,TRBV4-2,TRBJ1-5,ASSQGTGYSNQPQH
NA,TRBV5-6,TRBJ1-4,ASSFWGVREKLF
NA,TRBV5-5,TRBJ1-1,ASSLPRQGTMNTEAF
few,TRBV2,TRBJ2-1,ASREGAGAYNEQF
NA,TRBV7-9,TRBJ1-6,ASSLDGGYNSPLH
NA,TRBV10-3,TRBJ2-5,AIRTGDRETQY
NA,TRBV4-1,TRBJ2-1,ASSQGAGSEQF
NA,TRBV6-1,TRBJ1-2,ASSEHGQVTYGYT
NA,TRBV6-6,TRBJ2-6,ASSPRGQGHFSGANVLT
NA,TRBV29-1,TRBJ2-6,SVEPQTGSGANVLT
NA,TRBV11-1,TRBJ1-6,ASSSGPTEYNSPLH
once,TRBV21-1,TRBJ1-6,ASFGQPNNSPLH
NA,TRBV10-1,TRBJ1-1,ASSESSGAEAF
NA,TRBV4-3,TRBJ1-6,ASSQDRMAPSPLH
NA,TRBV11-2,TRBJ1-4,ASRRTGRGEKLF
once,TRBV10-1,TRBJ2-5,ASTGDRVLALGLASRWETQY
NA,TRBV6-7,TRBJ2-3,ASSYSPNSSTDTQY
once,TRBV28,TRBJ1-2,ASLEAGQRRGYT
few,TRBV7-9,TRBJ2-1,ASSSERGDEQF
NA,TRBV6-5,TRBJ2-3,ASSYLRGSTDTQY
NA,TRBV5-4,TRBJ2-3,ASSQKKRGGTDTQY
NA,TRBV7-2,TRBJ2-7,ASSLLTGIYEQY
NA,TRBV21-1,TRBJ1-2,ASSKTRTGGGYGYT
NA,TRBV11-3,TRBJ2-5,ASSFSGGKETQY
NA,TRBV6-5,TRBJ1-2,ASSYEGEDGYT
NA,TRBV19,TRBJ1-5,ASSIGQSNQPQH
NA,TRBV10-1,TRBJ1-2,ASSEHSTGPYGYT
NA,TRBV29-1,TRBJ1-1,SVLGGLGTEAF
NA,TRBV7-6,TRBJ1-6,ASSSRTGNNSPLH
NA,TRBV9,TRBJ1-2,ASSVDTDYGYT
once,TRBV19,TRBJ1-1,ASNGAEGRSTEAF
NA,TRBV5-1,TRBJ1-2,ASSYDPGGYEDGYT
NA,TRBV30,TRBJ2-1,AWSTGGYNEQF
NA,TRBV6-5,TRBJ2-7,ASSLGQRSYEQY
few,TRBV7-2,TRBJ1-3,ASSFEEGNTIY
NA,TRBV19,TRBJ1-2,ASRDRDHGYT
NA,TRBV5-4,TRBJ1-1,ASTIGGGGKGGTEAF
NA,TRBV27,TRBJ2-7,ASSEGGYEQY
NA,TRBV12-3/TRBV12-4,TRBJ2-7,ASRLGGEQY
NA,TRBV7-8,TRBJ2-2,ASSLGVKTGELF
NA,TRBV7-2,TRBJ2-7,ASRPDRPYEQY
NA,TRBV5-1,TRBJ1-1,ASRSTGNTEAF
NA,TRBV5-6,TRBJ2-7,ASSLVGQEQY
few,TRBV9,TRBJ2-2,ASSVGGTGYTGELF
NA,TRBV5-1,TRBJ1-1,ASSGAGVTEAF
NA,TRBV11-2,TRBJ2-5,ASSLDWRGQETQY